This TCR beta chain is drawn from a study of blood T cell repertoires in COVID-19. Study details: Sources were T cells, B-cell-depleted T cells, or PBMCs; the material itself was cDNA or gDNA.

Generated by immunoSEQ multiplex PCR, the TCRdb table keeps only in-frame clones and is missing some. The sample carries hundreds of thousands of clones, approximately 90% recorded once. CDR1 SGHTA and CDR2 FQGNSA come from the germline V gene. This CDR3 has 15 residues. V was pared by 1 base and J by 1 base, with 10 bases between. Sample: peripheral blood. The rearrangement uses TRBV7-2 and TRBJ1-1; no reliable D call. The TCR comes from a woman aged 30 to 39 with acute or convalescent COVID-19. The CDR3 region is CASSLDGRTNTEAFF. CDR3 nucleotides: TGTGCCAGCAGCTTAGACGGTAGAACGAACACTGAAGCTTTCTTT.